One sample yielded the 30 T cell receptor beta chains listed below, sequenced in a study of CD8+CD57+ T cells in acquired aplastic anemia. CDR3 and TCR beta VDJ profiling relied on genomic DNA as the template. TCRdb re-analysed the reads in MiXCR, keeping a single row per CDR3 protein. The sample includes under 200,000 distinct CDR3 sequences, roughly 45% seen only once; the top ten take 0.9% to 1.2%. Sequencing was performed on sorted CD4+, CD8+, or CD8+CD57+ T cells (not recorded which) from PBMCs. These receptor sequences come from a human donor in good health.

V usage is TRBV2 and J usage is TRBJ2-3; D unclear. The length of the CDR3 is 13 residues. Germline CDR1 and CDR2: SNHLY and FYNNEI. Between the trimmed V and J ends, which lost 1 base and 8 bases, there was a span of 10 bases. The chain's CDR3 is CASSEVSPGTQYF. The CDR3 coding sequence is TGTGCCAGCAGTGAAGTGTCCCCAGGTACGCAGTATTTT.

This clonotype appeared a few times. The V call is TRBV28, the J call TRBJ1-2; 9 bases map to TRBD1. V shed 2 bases, J shed 6 bases, and the junction held 1 base outside the gene matches. The CDR3 covers 13 residues. The germline V gene encodes CDR1 MDHEN and CDR2 SYDVKM. CDR3 loop: CASSLRQGDGYTF. CDR3 sequence (DNA): TGTGCCAGCAGTTTACGACAGGGGGATGGCTACACCTTC.

This clonotype was counted ten times or more. This chain links TRBV7-2 with TRBJ2-3; either TRBD1 or TRBD2 may fit D (5 bases each). V lost 1 base and J 3 bases, leaving 11 bases between the germline ends. The CDR3 covers 15 residues. Germline V gives CDR1 SGHTA, CDR2 FQGNSA. The CDR3 DNA sequence: TGTGCCAGCAGCTTAGTTGGGGCGGGTACAGATACGCAGTATTTT. Residues: CASSLVGAGTDTQYF.

The chain recombines TRBV12-5 with TRBJ2-3, with D maybe TRBD1 (7 bases). The V gene lost 4 bases and the J gene lost 2 bases, with 13 bases spanning the gap. Germline V gene data show CDR1 as LGHNT and CDR2 as FRNRAP. The CDR3 sequence is 15 residues long. For the CDR3, the DNA is TGTGCTAGTGGTTCGGAGGGGGCATCCACAGATACGCAGTATTTT. It translates to CASGSEGASTDTQYF.

The chain uses TRBV2 and TRBJ2-5, with a tentative D call TRBD2 (6 bases). V lost 7 bases and J lost 14, with 17 bases in between. Per germline, CDR1 SNHLY and CDR2 FYNNEI. The CDR3 has 11 amino acids. CDR3 sequence (DNA): TGTGCCAGCATCATCCGGGACTCGAGTTACTTC. This codes for CASIIRDSSYF.

This clonotype was picked up many times. The J gene is TRBJ1-1, the V gene TRBV12-3 or TRBV12-4; a weak D match, TRBD1 (6 bases). The V end was cut by 7 bases, the J end by 4 bases, with 19 bases between. The CDR3 is made up of 15 amino acids. The CDR3 here is CASNSLGGGSTEAFF. CDR3 nucleotide sequence: TGTGCCAGCAATTCCTTGGGGGGCGGGAGCACTGAAGCTTTCTTT.

The table lists this clonotype with a few counts. The chain has TRBV7-2 and TRBJ1-2; D uncertain. Germline CDR1 reads SGHTA; CDR2 reads FQGNSA. CDR3 size: 12 residues. V was cut by 3 bases and J by 5 bases, with 7 bases left in between. CDR3 nucleotide sequence: TGTGCCAGCAGCTTGCGTTCTTATGGCTACACCTTC. It yields the protein CASSLRSYGYTF. Drawing the rest from reference TRBV7-2 and TRBJ1-2, the complete variable domain is GAGVSQSPSNKVTEKGKDVELRCDPISGHTALYWYRQSLGQGLEFLIYFQGNSAPDKSGLPSDRFSAERTGGSVSTLTIQRTQQEDSAVYLCASSLRSYGYTFGSGTRLTVV.

The J gene is TRBJ1-2, the V gene TRBV4-3; D remains ambiguous. Trimming removed 1 base at V and 7 bases at J, with 10 bases between. Germline CDR1 LGHNA, CDR2 YSLEER. The CDR3 length is 13 residues. As DNA, the CDR3 is TGCGCCAGCAGCCAAGCCCGGCATGCTGGCTACACCTTC. Its translation is CASSQARHAGYTF.

The chain has TRBV19 and TRBJ1-5; D remains unclear. The CDR3 contains 10 residues. Looked up from germline, CDR1 is LNHDA and CDR2 is SQIVND (reference sequence). V was clipped by 4 bases and J by 9 bases, with 4 bases between them. CDR3 residues: CASSTTPQHF. The CDR3 DNA follows: TGTGCCAGTAGTACAACGCCCCAGCATTTT.

This clonotype showed up just a few times. The gene calls are TRBV12-3 or TRBV12-4 and TRBJ2-6; no reliable D call. The ends were cut back, 6 bases at V and 1 base at J, with 4 bases in the middle. This CDR3 has 13 residues. CDR3: CASRGSGANVLTF. DNA of the CDR3: TGTGCCAGCAGGGGATCTGGGGCCAACGTCCTGACTTTC.

On this clonotype itself: This is likely a read error, given that the CDR3 carries no conserved phenylalanine or tryptophan at its end. The DNA is omitted, as the CDR3 cannot be located on it reliably, and the CDR3 follows TCRdb's listing. This chain joins TRBV19 and TRBJ1-2. Germline V lookup: CDR1 LNHDA, CDR2 SQIVND (reference sequence). The CDR3 is 13 residues long, counting both termini. CDR3: CASSSGYGYGYTC.

The rearrangement uses TRBV7-6 and TRBJ2-7; tentatively, D is TRBD2 (6 bases). The germline V gene encodes CDR1 SGHVS and CDR2 FNYEAQ. Between the trimmed V and J ends, which lost 7 bases and 2 bases, there was a span of 15 bases. This CDR3 is built from 14 residues. CDR3 protein: CASTVSGEAYEQYF. In DNA, the CDR3 is TGTGCCAGCACGGTATCGGGGGAGGCCTACGAGCAGTACTTC.

The chain recombines TRBV12-3 or TRBV12-4 with TRBJ1-4, with TRBD1 matching over 7 bases. There are 14 residues in the CDR3. V trimming: 5 bases; J trimming: 5 bases; junction bases outside the gene matches: 5. Here the CDR3 DNA reads TGTGCCAGCAGTAAGGGGGCCCTCAATGAAAAACTGTTTTTT. The encoded protein is CASSKGALNEKLFF.

This clonotype was picked up many times. The gene calls are TRBV29-1 and TRBJ2-5; D remains unclear. The CDR3 spans 12 residues. Trimming stripped 4 bases from V and 5 bases from J, with 11 bases between. In germline, CDR1 is SQVTM, CDR2 ANQGSEA. The CDR3 protein is CSVVVMGETQYF. The CDR3 DNA reads TGCAGCGTTGTCGTTATGGGGGAGACCCAGTACTTC.

V and J are TRBV2 and TRBJ2-7; weak D call: TRBD1 (5 bases). Germline V gene lookup returns CDR1 SNHLY and CDR2 FYNNEI. V lost 5 bases, J lost 0 bases, and 11 bases lay in between. The CDR3 consists of 14 residues. The CDR3 DNA sequence: TGTGCCAGCAGTCCAGGGTCCAGCTCCTACGAGCAGTACTTC. Translated: CASSPGSSSYEQYF.

The chain links TRBV10-3 to TRBJ2-5, with 9 bases lining up with TRBD1. The CDR3 is made up of 18 amino acids. Looked up from germline, CDR1 is ENHRY and CDR2 is SYGVKD. The ends lost 4 bases at V and 4 bases at J; junction bases unmatched: 16. The CDR3 reads CAISVGTGPRRRLETQYF. The CDR3 DNA reads as TGTGCCATCAGTGTAGGGACAGGGCCACGGCGTCGCCTAGAGACCCAGTACTTC.

The chain combines TRBV9 with TRBJ2-1; 10 bases are a match to TRBD2. Unmatched junction bases numbered 5, after V lost 4 bases and J lost 7 bases. CDR1 SGDLS and CDR2 YYNGEE come from the germline V gene. The CDR3 sequence is 14 residues long. The CDR3 protein is CASSPRLAGNEQFF. Here the CDR3 DNA reads TGTGCCAGCAGCCCGCGACTAGCGGGTAATGAGCAGTTCTTC.

The sample holds many counts of this clonotype. The chain has TRBV20-1 and TRBJ1-5; D gene unclear. The CDR3 extends over 14 amino acids. Germline assignment: CDR1 DFQATT and CDR2 SNEGSKA (reference sequence). The V end lost 1 base, the J end lost 1 base, and 8 bases lay between the germline ends. The CDR3 bases are TGCAGTGCTAGAGGGGCCTACAGCAATCAGCCCCAGCATTTT. Protein: CSARGAYSNQPQHF.

This clonotype occurred a few times. The rearrangement uses TRBV5-5 and TRBJ1-1; the match to TRBD1 covers 8 bases. The J segment lost 6 bases and the V segment lost 4 bases, leaving 11 bases of the junction unmatched. The CDR3 contains 15 residues. Germline V gene lookup returns CDR1 SGHKS and CDR2 YYEKEE (reference sequence). CDR3 DNA sequence: TGTGCCAGCAGCGCTAAACCGGACAGGGATCCTGAAGCTTTCTTT. The encoded protein is CASSAKPDRDPEAFF. The variable domain in full, with the rest retrieved from reference TRBV5-5 and TRBJ1-1, is DAGVTQSPTHLIKTRGQQVTLRCSPISGHKSVSWYQQVLGQGPQFIFQYYEKEERGRGNFPDRFSARQFPNYSSELNVNALLLGDSALYLCASSAKPDRDPEAFFGQGTRLTVV.

The V gene is TRBV7-9, the J gene TRBJ1-2; D not certain. Germline V gene lookup returns CDR1 SEHNR and CDR2 FQNEAQ (reference sequence). The germline V and J ends were trimmed by 1 base and 8 bases, with 8 bases remaining between them. This CDR3 spans 12 amino acids. The DNA of the CDR3 is TGTGCCAGCAGCTTAGAGGCAGAAGGCTACACCTTC. As protein: CASSLEAEGYTF.

Of note for this clonotype: Germline is not matched at one junction end, which may reflect a read error. This rearrangement joins TRBV12-3 or TRBV12-4 to TRBJ2-3; 11 bases are shared with TRBD2. The CDR3 sequence is 16 residues long. The CDR3 sequence is CASSSLGLAGTDTQCF. The CDR3 nucleotides read TGTGCCAGCAGCTCCCTCGGACTAGCGGGCACAGATACGCAGTGTTTT.

As regards this clonotype: A junction end diverges from the germline sequence, so it may reflect a read error. This chain uses TRBV5-1 with TRBJ2-5; maybe TRBD2 (6 bases). This CDR3 region has 15 residues. CDR1 is SGHRS, CDR2 YFSETQ, per germline. Written as DNA, the CDR3 is TGCGCCAGCAGCTTGGTAGCGGACCTACAAGAGACCCAGTACTTT. This codes for CASSLVADLQETQYF. The entire variable domain, with the rest obtained from reference TRBV5-1 and TRBJ2-5, is as follows: KAGVTQTPRYLIKTRGQQVTLSCSPISGHRSVSWYQQTPGQGLQFLFEYFSETQRNKGNFPGRFSGRQFSNSRSEMNVSTLELGDSALYLCASSLVADLQETQYFGPGTRLLVL.

The chain has TRBV30 and TRBJ1-1, with D perhaps matching TRBD1 (5 bases). Germline CDR1 GTSNPN, CDR2 SVGIG (reference sequence). V shed 7 bases and J shed 3 bases, with 12 bases lying between them. This CDR3 comprises 12 residues. CDR3 residues: CASTMGDTEAFF. For the CDR3, the DNA is TGTGCCTCGACAATGGGGGACACTGAAGCTTTCTTT.

There are many counts of this clonotype. V and J are TRBV12-3 or TRBV12-4 and TRBJ1-4, with TRBD1 as a possible D gene (5 bases). CDR3 length equals 15 residues. The V end lost 6 bases, the J end lost 7 bases, and 18 bases lay between the germline ends. CDR3 sequence: CASSPKGRIGEKLFF. The CDR3, as DNA: TGTGCCAGCAGCCCTAAGGGGCGAATTGGTGAAAAACTGTTTTTT.

The chain recombines TRBV29-1 with TRBJ1-2; 10 bases are a match to TRBD1. The J segment lost 8 bases and the V segment lost 7 bases, leaving 7 bases of the junction unmatched. This CDR3 region has 12 residues. CDR1 is SQVTM, CDR2 ANQGSEA, per germline. CDR3 loop: CSGGTGVGGYTF. Written as DNA, the CDR3 is TGCAGCGGGGGGACAGGGGTAGGAGGCTACACCTTC.

Concerning this clonotype itself: Being one base from a much bigger clone, this may be a read error. J is TRBJ2-7 and V is TRBV6-5; D gene uncertain. The V gene's germline CDR1 is MNHEY and CDR2 SVGAGI. The CDR3 sequence is 11 residues long. V was clipped by 1 base and J by 7 bases, with 5 bases between them. The CDR3 nucleotides are TGTGCCAGCAGTTACTTGAATGAGCAGTACTTC. Translated, it gives CASSYLNEQYF.

V is TRBV12-3 or TRBV12-4 and J is TRBJ1-4; D unresolved. This CDR3 is 15 amino acids long. V shed 2 bases and J shed 8 bases, with 15 bases lying between them. The chain's CDR3 is CASSLIPNLIEKLFF. The CDR3 DNA follows: TGTGCCAGCAGTTTAATCCCAAACCTTATAGAAAAACTGTTTTTT.

This chain uses TRBV27 with TRBJ1-2; TRBD1 matches at 8 bases. Germline V gene data show CDR1 as MNHEY and CDR2 as SMNVEV (reference sequence). This CDR3 spans 17 amino acids. V dropped 6 bases and J dropped 3; count of bases not matched to a gene: 15. The CDR3 region has the DNA TGTGCCAGCAGAGTTTCGGGGCTTGGACAGGGCCACTATGGCTACACCTTC. It encodes CASRVSGLGQGHYGYTF.

Turning to this clonotype: A much larger clone differs from this one at a single base, so this may be a read error. The V gene is TRBV9, the J gene TRBJ1-2, with D unclear. This CDR3 has 14 amino acids. Germline loops: CDR1 SGDLS, CDR2 YYNGEE. The CDR3 DNA reads as TGTGCCGGCAGCGTAGTGGAAGGGAACTATGGCTACACCTTC. Translating gives CAGSVVEGNYGYTF.

This clonotype was recorded at least ten times. This sequence joins TRBV4-2 and TRBJ1-2, with D maybe TRBD1 (5 bases). CDR3 length: 14 amino acids. The germline CDR1 and CDR2 sequences are LGHNA and YNFKEQ. V was pared by 6 bases and J by 0 bases, with 11 bases between. CDR3 region: CASSYGDSNYGYTF. CDR3 in DNA: TGTGCCAGCAGTTATGGGGACTCTAACTATGGCTACACCTTC.